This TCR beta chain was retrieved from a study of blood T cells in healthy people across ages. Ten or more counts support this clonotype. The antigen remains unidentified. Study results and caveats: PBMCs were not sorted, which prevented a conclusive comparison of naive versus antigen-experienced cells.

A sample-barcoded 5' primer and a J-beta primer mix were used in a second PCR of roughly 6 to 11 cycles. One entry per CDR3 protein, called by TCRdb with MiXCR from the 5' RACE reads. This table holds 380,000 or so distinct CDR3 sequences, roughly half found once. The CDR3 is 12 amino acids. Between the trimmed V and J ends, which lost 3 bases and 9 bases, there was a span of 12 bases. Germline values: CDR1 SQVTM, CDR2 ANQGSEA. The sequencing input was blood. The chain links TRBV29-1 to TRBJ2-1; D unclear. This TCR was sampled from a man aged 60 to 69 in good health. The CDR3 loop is CSVEPGVGEQFF. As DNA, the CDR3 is TGCAGCGTTGAGCCCGGAGTGGGTGAGCAGTTCTTC.